Given below is one T cell receptor beta chain in context. No antigen is known for it. No qualities accompany the bases; no much larger clone lies one base away. The cohort was made up of 650 to 700 healthy bone marrow donors. At the time of sampling, all cohort members were nominally healthy, though unrecorded immune exposures were likely present. The donor tested CMV seronegative and was one of the 352 seronegative cohort members. A peripheral blood sample was collected from each donor, and TCR beta sequencing was performed on peripheral blood mononuclear cells. The Qiagen DNeasy Blood Extraction Kit was used to extract genomic DNA from the blood cell samples. The library was obtained by the immunoSEQ multiplex PCR assay. For the multiplex PCR, a mixture combining 60 forward primers for TCR Vbeta segments and 13 reverse primers for TCR Jbeta segments was used. Amplification of the CDR3 region of rearranged TCR beta genes was performed with a multiplex PCR assay on genomic DNA. The amplified TCR beta libraries were sequenced on the Illumina HiSeq System as 87-base-pair reads. In the authors' own workflow: A later analysis tallied approximately 87 million unique TCR beta chains across the 600 to 700 repertoires, and roughly 11 million of those chains were shared by two or more donors. Raw reads were error-corrected and collapsed into unique sequences with a nearest-neighbor algorithm that merged closely related sequences to remove PCR and sequencing errors. To assign V, D and J gene segments, CDR3 sequences were aligned to IMGT reference sequences. For a sequence to be retained, at least a six-nucleotide match to both a V gene segment and a J gene segment was required. A rearrangement was called productive if the CDR3 had no stop codons and remained in frame with V and J, and every other rearrangement was called non-productive. Following IMGT convention, CDR3 was defined as the stretch from the second conserved V-encoded cysteine up to the conserved J-encoded phenylalanine. Sequences without an unambiguous match to a single V gene segment were excluded from the earlier analysis of approximately 600 of the donors. An earlier analysis of several hundred of the donors called V segments functional above 56.7% productive rearrangements and segregating when the between-donor standard deviation exceeded 5%. A statistical classification framework was developed to diagnose cytomegalovirus status using the catalog of TCR beta chain sequences. V and J gene assignment, in a later analysis, came from comparing TCR nucleotide sequences with IMGT/GENE-DB human TR gene sequences. Using the TCRdist pipeline, a later analysis assigned CDR3 sequences along with most-parsimonious VDJ recombination scenarios. In a later analysis, each TCR beta chain was defined by its CDR3 amino acid sequence together with its V-gene family, and reads lacking a unique V-gene family were excluded. To address suspected cross-contamination and a sequencing artifact, a later analysis removed several hundred highly shared, low-generation-probability nucleotide sequences. In a later analysis, a clonal expansion index for each public chain was calculated from normalized within-repertoire ranks of inferred template counts. A later analysis computed generation probabilities with a VDJ recombination model fitted to out-of-frame rearrangements, and checked the results against IGoR. Hypergeometric tests were used in a later analysis to score TCR-TCR, TCR-HLA and TCR-CMV co-occurrence, with a repertoire-size bias correction applied to the TCR pairs. False discovery rates were estimated in a later analysis by permuting HLA or CMV assignments 20 times. In a later analysis, co-occurring TCRs were grouped with DBSCAN, and TCRdist sequence similarity was added when clustering was performed within HLA-allele-positive subsets. Repertoires with fewer than 30,000 or more than 120,000 public chains, plus five repertoires with anomalous nucleotide sharing, were excluded from co-occurrence clustering. TCRdb holds this immuneACCESS table with in-frame rearrangements only. Some clones are missing; in checked studies, unresolved V genes explain under half, and the rest has no known cause. The DNA gave D and trimming, while V, J and clone size come from that table. In all, the sample holds approximately 110,000 clones, and 65% to 85% of those were seen once. The leading ten clones occupy approximately 0.22% of the sample.

CDR3 length: 16 amino acids, cysteine to phenylalanine. Just the 48-base CDR3 DNA is kept, in frame starting at base 1. This sample was included in a study of cytomegalovirus exposure and HLA in healthy donors (dated by TCRdb to 2016 to 2017). Regarding the research as a whole: According to an earlier analysis of 550 to 750 of the donors, about 179 million T cells yielded 120 million or so unique TCR beta sequences and 276 Gb of sequence data. All discovery cohort repertoires had been generated using a single sequencing platform. Five DR-DQ haplotypes were treated as single units for association and clustering because of strong linkage in the cohort. Rather than drawing on any new phenotypic data, the later analysis identified candidate immune exposures from TCR beta sequences and the way those sequences occurred across donors. To study patterns of TCR occurrence, a later analysis re-analyzed previously published TCR beta repertoires from 666 donors and added high-resolution HLA genotyping. On average, roughly 250,000 unique TCR beta nucleotide sequences were sequenced per donor among a few hundred genotyped donors of the cohort, with roughly 19% of those sequences being non-productive. An earlier analysis of approximately 640 of the donors applied high-throughput TCR beta sequencing to assess whether each TCR beta V gene segment acted as functional or pseudogenic. The study profiled the T cell repertoires of under 850 subjects by immunosequencing and related them to cytomegalovirus serostatus. Around 320 gigabases of sequencing data and tens of millions of unique TCR sequences were included in an early release covering 500 to 750 HLA-typed donors. HLA typing included class I and class II loci at four-digit resolution. A later genetic analysis took genome-wide SNP genotypes for 398 of the 666 donors and used that subset as a discovery cohort. The study aimed to test whether signatures of past pathogen exposure could be identified by cataloging public T cell receptors. Of the 350 to 400 genotyped donors, about 84% fell in the genetic ancestry cluster associated with self-reported Caucasian donors. Alongside the repertoire data, information on donor age, sex, ethnicity and CMV serostatus was compiled. Typing coverage varied by locus: roughly 620-640 donors for A, B, C, DRB1 and DQB1; more than 500 for DQA1; more than 600 for DPA1; roughly 470 for DPB1. High-throughput TCR immunosequencing, statistical association of individual TCRs with disease status, and machine learning were combined to predict cytomegalovirus infection status. In addition to the first cohort of roughly 670 subjects, a separate validation cohort of some 120 different subjects was used. Study-wide findings and limitations: A further reported finding was that TCR beta sequences accurately predicted the HLA-A and HLA-B alleles for most subjects in the first cohort. In a later analysis, HLA-associated TCR beta chains showed more clonal expansion and lower generation probabilities than non-associated chains that were equally common. According to a later analysis, most CMV-associated TCR beta chains appeared to be HLA-restricted, and the HLA associations seemed to be driven largely by CMV exposure. In vitro tests confirmed that three of the cytomegalovirus-associated TCR beta chains recognize cytomegalovirus antigens. A later analysis reported that several top co-occurrence clusters appeared linked to parvovirus B19, influenza, CMV and Epstein-Barr virus. Linkage disequilibrium might explain the correlated functional status among segregating V segments, but an unknown experimental factor could not be excluded. Sequencing depth was assumed to be roughly uniform across donors in the presence/absence analyses, though that assumption may not hold. Immune exposure information for the cohort was limited to CMV serostatus. Some IMGT-functional V segments, including TRBV6-2 and TRBV6-3, could not be told apart with the 87-base-pair reads, so those segments were excluded. Because counts were too low, roughly 17 rarely observed V segments, including chromosome 9 orphons, were left out of the earlier analysis of several hundred of the donors. An earlier analysis of approximately 600 of the donors showed that most TCR beta V segments appeared in productive rearrangements either about 87% or about 30% of the time, which broadly matched IMGT annotations. The study listed 164 TCR beta chains as associated with cytomegalovirus. A cluster of highly shared sequence variants was judged likely to be a technical artifact of the sequencing pipeline. Because some donors lacked HLA typing at each locus, the association tests relied only on the typed subset. In both the original and validation cohorts, the classifier was reported to diagnose cytomegalovirus status with high specificity and sensitivity. When HLA alleles, especially DR and DQ, strongly co-occurred, TCR associations were difficult to assign to individual alleles. A later analysis associated 16,951 TCR beta sequences with specific HLA alleles at a false discovery rate of 0.05. An association between a missense DCLRE1C variant and V-gene and J-gene trimming of TCR beta chains was found in a later genetic analysis and replicated in an independent cohort. The cohort was sequenced for TCR beta chains only, and without alpha or paired-chain data the features that could be detected were limited. In a later genetic analysis, fewer N-insertions in productive TCRs were reported among donors in an Asian-associated ancestry cluster than the roughly 700-donor mean. The authors suggested that the approach could potentially be generalized to other disease states and immunological phenotypes. According to a later analysis, TCR association rates differed among HLA loci, with DRB1 alleles showing the most associated TCRs and HLA-C alleles showing the fewest. While some public TCRs were present in many individuals, most TCR sequences turned up only very rarely across donors.

The clonotype comes from a man over 45 in good health and CMV-seronegative. Source material: PBMCs. The rearranged segments are TRBV21-1 and TRBJ2-2; the table's D gene call, TRBD1, was not cross checked with the DNA. TRBV21-1 is designated a pseudogene. The nucleotide sequence reads as follows: TGTGCGCTACTGATAACAGGACAAACGAACACCGGGGAGCTGTTTTTT. Its protein reads: CALLITGQTNTGELFF.